The sequence of this TCR beta chain was determined in a study of PD-L1 blockade in urothelial cancer. Background on the study: Starting in the mid-2010s, patients were given atezolizumab (1,200 mg intravenously every 3 weeks). Each patient had 0 to 3 earlier chemotherapy regimens. The study, taken as a whole, reports: Below-median pretreatment blood TCR clonality was associated with improved progression-free and overall survival.

A word on this clone: Its specificity is not known.

Time point specified: pretreatment peripheral blood. J was trimmed by 2 bases and V by 10 bases; bases with no gene match: 4. Germline values: CDR1 SNHLY, CDR2 FYNNEI. This CDR3 has 12 residues. The assay was immunoSEQ multiplex PCR, and TCRdb's table has in-frame clones only and misses some. The sample lists 40,000 to 55,000 clones; 86% were seen once. Source: PBMCs, taken around atezolizumab (anti-PD-L1) treatment. V gene TRBV2 combines with J gene TRBJ2-7, with 8 bases fitting TRBD1. This TCR derives from a man aged 55 to 70 with urothelial cancer. CDR3: CATMTGAYEQYF. The CDR3, as DNA: TGTGCCACCATGACAGGGGCCTACGAGCAGTACTTC.